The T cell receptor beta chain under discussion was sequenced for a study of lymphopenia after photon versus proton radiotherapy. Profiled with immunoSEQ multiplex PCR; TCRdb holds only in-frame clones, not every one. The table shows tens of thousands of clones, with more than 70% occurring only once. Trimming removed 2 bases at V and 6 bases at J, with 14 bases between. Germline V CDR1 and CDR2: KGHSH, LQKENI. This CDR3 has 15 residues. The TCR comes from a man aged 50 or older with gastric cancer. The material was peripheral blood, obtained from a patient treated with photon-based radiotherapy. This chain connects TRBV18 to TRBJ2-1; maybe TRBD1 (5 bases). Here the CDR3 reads CASSPRQSPSNEQFF. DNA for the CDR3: TGTGCCAGCTCACCAAGACAGTCTCCCTCCAATGAGCAGTTCTTC.